This T cell receptor beta chain was obtained from a study of somatic mutations in cytotoxic T cells in rheumatoid arthritis. Study information: Patient blood (under 33 ml EDTA) was taken immediately after diagnosis and before treatment. Selected populations of V beta antibody-stained T cells underwent flow sorting at nearly 100% purity; these encompassed V beta1+ cells subjected to TCRB sequencing. Broader study findings: Expanded CD8+ clones had unknown antigen targets.

Some clones are missing from TCRdb's copy, which holds only in-frame ones; the method was immunoSEQ multiplex PCR. The table includes 5,500 to 7,000 clones, around 84% detected once. In the case of this clone: What it binds is not known.

The CDR3 loop spans 17 amino acids. Germline lookup yields CDR1 MGHRA and CDR2 YSYEKL. V was cut by 0 bases and J by 3 bases, with 18 bases left in between. Sequenced material: CD8+ T cells sorted from blood. The clonotype originates from an adult with rheumatoid arthritis. The gene calls are TRBV4-1 and TRBJ2-7; D is possibly TRBD1 (6 bases). DNA of the CDR3: TGCGCCAGCAGCCAAGATCCAACAGGGATTCTCCTCTACGAGCAGTACTTC. It specifies CASSQDPTGILLYEQYF.